The 32 T cell receptor beta chains below all came from one sample that was sequenced in a study of cytomegalovirus exposure and HLA in healthy donors. In the PCR, 60 Vbeta and 13 Jbeta primers were used. Generated by immunoSEQ multiplex PCR, the TCRdb table keeps only in-frame clones and is missing some. The data show about 120,000 clones, about 83% seen once. Sequenced input: PBMCs. These receptors came from a woman aged 40 to 50 in good health and CMV-seropositive.

The V and J genes are TRBV9 and TRBJ1-1, with a possible D match to TRBD1 (5 bases). Germline V lookup: CDR1 SGDLS, CDR2 YYNGEE. V shed 2 bases and J shed 6 bases, with 17 bases lying between them. The length of the CDR3 is 15 residues. The CDR3 region has the DNA TGTGCCAGCAGCGTGGCGGGGCAATCGGGCGCTGAAGCTTTCTTT. Translating it yields CASSVAGQSGAEAFF.

The CDR3 region is CASSQEGLAGGTDTQYF. CDR3 DNA sequence: TGCGCCAGCAGCCAAGAGGGTCTAGCGGGAGGAACAGATACGCAGTATTTT. The chain uses TRBV4-1 and TRBJ2-3; 11 nucleotides agree with TRBD2. Germline trimming cut 0 bases from V and 3 bases from J; bases unmatched to any gene: 5. Germline V CDR1 and CDR2: MGHRA, YSYEKL. The CDR3 totals 17 residues.

This clone occurred once. V is TRBV9 and J is TRBJ1-1; the D gene is possibly TRBD1 (5 bases). Germline V lookup: CDR1 SGDLS, CDR2 YYNGEE. Deletions cut 4 bases from V and 4 bases from J, with 17 bases between. The CDR3 is 15 residues long. In nucleotides, the CDR3 is TGTGCCAGCAGCAGTCTTTCTCCGGGGGGCACTGAAGCTTTCTTT. Its translation: CASSSLSPGGTEAFF.

This clone was observed once. The chain joins TRBV6-5 to TRBJ1-1; 8 bases match TRBD1. Germline V lookup: CDR1 MNHEY, CDR2 SVGAGI. V shed 4 bases and J 2 bases; nucleotides not matched to a gene: 3. The CDR3 is 14 residues long. The CDR3, as DNA: TGTGCCAGCAGTTCGGACAGGGTCAACACTGAAGCTTTCTTT. Translated, it gives CASSSDRVNTEAFF.

This clone was counted a few times. The chain employs TRBV19 and TRBJ2-2, with 9 bases identical to TRBD2. CDR3 length equals 15 residues. J was trimmed by 6 bases and V by 3 bases; bases with no gene match: 5. The germline V gene encodes CDR1 LNHDA and CDR2 SQIVND (reference sequence). CDR3 loop: CASSIRRGGSGELFF. In nucleotides, the CDR3 is TGTGCCAGTAGTATCCGGCGGGGGGGCTCCGGGGAGCTGTTTTTT.

In its sample, this clone was seen once. J is TRBJ2-5 and V is TRBV27, with TRBD1 identical over 8 bases. Looked up from germline, CDR1 is MNHEY and CDR2 is SMNVEV (reference sequence). After removal of 2 bases from V and 5 bases from J, the junction contained 10 bases not matched to a gene. The CDR3 totals 16 residues. This chain's CDR3 is CASSLTRAGGRETQYF. The CDR3 DNA is TGTGCCAGCAGTTTAACGCGGGCAGGGGGCAGGGAGACCCAGTACTTC.

V and J are TRBV4-2 and TRBJ2-5; 11 bases are a match to TRBD2. CDR1 is LGHNA, CDR2 YNFKEQ, per germline. This CDR3 spans 18 amino acids. J gave up 5 bases and V 0 bases, and 11 bases lay outside the gene matches. The CDR3 sequence is CASSQDPSGGYLGETQYF. The CDR3 bases are TGTGCCAGCAGCCAAGATCCTAGCGGGGGGTACCTGGGGGAGACCCAGTACTTC.

The chain employs TRBV19 and TRBJ2-1; perhaps TRBD1 as D (6 bases). Trimming stripped 1 base from V and 3 bases from J, with 10 bases between. Germline V gene data show CDR1 as LNHDA and CDR2 as SQIVND (reference sequence). The CDR3 runs to 15 residues. CDR3 loop: CASSIVGAGYNEQFF. For the CDR3, the DNA is TGTGCCAGTAGTATAGTGGGGGCGGGCTACAATGAGCAGTTCTTC.

The J gene is TRBJ2-7, the V gene TRBV12-5, with a weak D call TRBD1 (8 bases). Germline V gene lookup returns CDR1 LGHNT and CDR2 FRNRAP. V was shortened by 6 bases and J by 2 bases, with 14 bases between the two germline ends. The CDR3 runs 14 residues. The CDR3, as DNA: TGTGCTAGTGGAGACAGGGGACTACCCTACGAGCAGTACTTC. Translating gives CASGDRGLPYEQYF.

This rearrangement joins TRBV18 to TRBJ2-7; 11 bases are a match to TRBD2. The CDR3 is 16 residues long. V shed 5 bases, J shed 2 bases, and the junction held 8 bases outside the gene matches. Germline-derived CDR1 and CDR2 are KGHSH and LQKENI. The CDR3 DNA follows: TGTGCCAGCTCAGACGGACTAGCGGGTAGGGCCTACGAGCAGTACTTC. Residues: CASSDGLAGRAYEQYF.

The J gene is TRBJ1-1, the V gene TRBV7-2; D perhaps matches TRBD1 (6 bases). V lost 5 bases to trimming and J lost 0 bases, with 19 bases between them. The germline V gene has CDR1 SGHTA and CDR2 FQGNSA. The CDR3 covers 17 residues. The CDR3 sequence: CASSQMAGAAMNTEAFF. The CDR3 DNA reads TGTGCCAGCAGCCAAATGGCAGGGGCAGCTATGAACACTGAAGCTTTCTTT. Using reference TRBV7-2 and TRBJ1-1 for the parts outside the CDR3, the full variable domain is GAGVSQSPSNKVTEKGKDVELRCDPISGHTALYWYRQSLGQGLEFLIYFQGNSAPDKSGLPSDRFSAERTGGSVSTLTIQRTQQEDSAVYLCASSQMAGAAMNTEAFFGQGTRLTVV.

The V gene is TRBV4-1, the J gene TRBJ2-3, with D possibly being TRBD1 (5 bases). V was shortened by 3 bases and J by 2 bases, with 9 bases between the two germline ends. CDR3 length equals 14 residues. Germline lookup yields CDR1 MGHRA and CDR2 YSYEKL. In DNA form, the CDR3 reads TGCGCCAGCAGCCAGGGGCGGAACACAGATACGCAGTATTTT. Translated: CASSQGRNTDTQYF.

The CDR3 region is CASSYSPPGQGYEQYF. The CDR3 region has the DNA TGTGCCAGCAGTTACTCCCCTCCGGGACAGGGGTACGAGCAGTACTTC. The V gene is TRBV6-5, the J gene TRBJ2-7; 10 bases are a match to TRBD1. Germline assignment: CDR1 MNHEY and CDR2 SVGAGI. The CDR3 has 16 amino acids. The V gene end was trimmed by 0 bases and the J gene end by 4 bases; junction bases not matched to a gene: 6.

J is TRBJ2-5 and V is TRBV10-3; TRBD1 aligns across 8 bases. In germline, CDR1 is ENHRY, CDR2 SYGVKD. The junction had 3 bases not matched to a gene; V was cut back by 10 bases and J by 5 bases. CDR3 length: 11 amino acids. The CDR3 DNA sequence: TGTGCCACCACAGGGGGGGAGACCCAGTACTTC. Its translation: CATTGGETQYF.

This clone has a single count. The chain links TRBV2 to TRBJ2-3, with 7 bases aligning to TRBD2. Trimming removed 6 bases from V and 0 bases from J; junction bases left unmatched: 12. The V gene's germline CDR1 is SNHLY and CDR2 FYNNEI. The CDR3 totals 17 residues. This chain's CDR3 is CASSPIVTGGSTDTQYF. The DNA of the CDR3 is TGTGCCAGCAGCCCGATAGTTACGGGGGGAAGCACAGATACGCAGTATTTT.

The rearrangement joins TRBV19 to TRBJ2-7; D is possibly TRBD2 (6 bases). The CDR3 consists of 14 residues. Looked up from germline, CDR1 is LNHDA and CDR2 is SQIVND (reference sequence). Trimming took off 9 bases at V and 6 bases at J, with 21 bases between the two ends. CDR3 nucleotide sequence: TGTGCCAGCCGTCCGGGACTTCTCGACAGCGAGCAGTACTTC. Its translation: CASRPGLLDSEQYF.

The table lists this clone with a count of one. The chain links TRBV7-8 to TRBJ2-7, with a weak D call TRBD1 (6 bases). Trimming left V 2 bases short and J 3 bases short, with 11 bases between. In germline, CDR1 is SGHVS, CDR2 FQNEAQ. The CDR3 length is 14 residues. CDR3 bases: TGTGCCAGCAGCTTAACCGGGACATTCTACGAGCAGTACTTC. Protein: CASSLTGTFYEQYF.

This chain uses TRBV9 with TRBJ1-3; D perhaps matches TRBD1 (5 bases). The germline V and J ends were trimmed by 0 bases and 0 bases, with 13 bases remaining between them. Germline V gives CDR1 SGDLS, CDR2 YYNGEE. This CDR3 has 17 amino acids. CDR3 nucleotide sequence: TGTGCCAGCAGCGTAGGTACAGGCACCAACTCTGGAAACACCATATATTTT. It is translated as CASSVGTGTNSGNTIYF.

The chain is built from TRBV5-5 and TRBJ2-7, with 8 bases lining up with TRBD2. The CDR3 covers 14 residues. CDR1 and CDR2 (germline): SGHKS, YYEKEE (reference sequence). J gave up 4 bases and V 4 bases, and 7 bases lay outside the gene matches. This CDR3 is CASSLTGGRYEQYF. CDR3 bases: TGTGCCAGCAGCCTGACGGGGGGGAGATACGAGCAGTACTTC.

The genes are TRBV5-6 and TRBJ2-5, with 14 positions matching TRBD2. Trimming cost V 4 bases and J 3 bases; bases outside gene matches: 2. The CDR3 covers 15 residues. Germline V gene data show CDR1 as SGHDT and CDR2 as YYEEEE. CDR3 nucleotides: TGTGCCAGCAGCACGACTAGCGGGGGGGAAGAGACCCAGTACTTC. Its protein product is CASSTTSGGEETQYF.

The rearrangement joins TRBV19 to TRBJ2-7; 9 positions match TRBD1. Germline CDR1 and CDR2: LNHDA and SQIVND (reference sequence). CDR3 size: 15 residues. Trimming removed 4 bases from V and 5 bases from J; junction bases left unmatched: 9. DNA of the CDR3: TGTGCCAGTAGTACCTATTCCGGGACAGGGAACGAGCAGTACTTC. Its protein product is CASSTYSGTGNEQYF.

V and J are TRBV19 and TRBJ2-2, with D perhaps matching TRBD2 (5 bases). V was shortened by 6 bases and J by 6 bases, with 8 bases between the two germline ends. Germline V gene lookup returns CDR1 LNHDA and CDR2 SQIVND (reference sequence). The CDR3 has 12 residues. CDR3 DNA sequence: TGTGCCAGTAGCAGAGCGGCCGGGGAGCTGTTTTTT. Translated: CASSRAAGELFF.

This chain joins TRBV18 and TRBJ2-7, with 7 bases identical to TRBD1. CDR3 length equals 15 residues. The trim removed 3 bases at V and 5 bases at J, leaving 10 bases unmatched. From germline, CDR1 is KGHSH and CDR2 LQKENI. In nucleotides, the CDR3 is TGTGCCAGCTCACCGGTGCGACAGGGCGTAGACGAGCAGTACTTC. Protein: CASSPVRQGVDEQYF.

The rearrangement joins TRBV4-3 to TRBJ2-3, with 12 bases fitting TRBD2. This CDR3 region has 18 residues. V was pared by 2 bases and J by 6 bases, with 12 bases of the junction left unmatched. Germline lookup yields CDR1 LGHNA and CDR2 YSLEER. CDR3: CASSQRASGRARGDTQYF. CDR3 nucleotide sequence: TGCGCCAGCAGCCAAAGGGCTAGCGGGAGGGCCAGGGGGGATACGCAGTATTTT.

The V and J genes are TRBV2 and TRBJ2-5; 7 positions agree with TRBD1. CDR1 is SNHLY, CDR2 FYNNEI, per germline. J lost 1 base, V lost 8 bases, and 4 bases had no gene match. This CDR3 is built from 13 residues. The CDR3 region is CASETGLQETQYF. As DNA, the CDR3 is TGTGCCAGCGAGACAGGGCTCCAAGAGACCCAGTACTTC.

This chain uses TRBV7-2 with TRBJ1-2, with TRBD1 as a possible D gene (5 bases). CDR1 is SGHTA and CDR2 is FQGNSA in the germline V gene. CDR3 length equals 13 residues. Trimming stripped 3 bases from V and 3 bases from J, with 8 bases between. The CDR3 is CASSFRGDYGYTF. CDR3 DNA sequence: TGTGCCAGCAGCTTCCGGGGGGACTATGGCTACACCTTC.

This rearrangement joins TRBV19 to TRBJ1-2; a possible D gene is TRBD1 (6 bases). The CDR3 contains 17 residues. Trimming pared 6 bases from V and 0 bases from J, leaving 20 bases between. Germline CDR1 reads LNHDA; CDR2 reads SQIVND (reference sequence). The DNA of the CDR3 is TGTGCCAGTAGCCCCGTGGACAGATTGTACCCTAACTATGGCTACACCTTC. Translation: CASSPVDRLYPNYGYTF. Based on the CDR3 plus reference TRBV19 and TRBJ1-2, the full variable domain is DGGITQSPKYLFRKEGQNVTLSCEQNLNHDAMYWYRQDPGQGLRLIYYSQIVNDFQKGDIAEGYSVSREKKESFPLTVTSAQKNPTAFYLCASSPVDRLYPNYGYTFGSGTRLTVV.

The rearrangement uses TRBV6-5 and TRBJ2-1; D gene unclear. The germline V gene has CDR1 MNHEY and CDR2 SVGAGI. The germline V and J ends were trimmed by 4 bases and 6 bases, with 10 bases remaining between them. The CDR3 spans 13 residues. For the CDR3, the DNA is TGTGCCAGCAGTTTGAGCCCTATCAATGAGCAGTTCTTC. Protein sequence: CASSLSPINEQFF.

The chain carries TRBV5-6 and TRBJ2-1; tentative D call: TRBD2 (5 bases). Per the germline V gene, CDR1 is SGHDT and CDR2 is YYEEEE. Trimming took off 3 bases at V and 3 bases at J, with 13 bases between the two ends. This CDR3 comprises 15 residues. The CDR3 sequence: CASSSLGLNYNEQFF. The CDR3 DNA reads TGTGCCAGCAGCTCACTTGGACTTAACTACAATGAGCAGTTCTTC.

The rearrangement uses TRBV19 and TRBJ2-7, with 7 bases that match TRBD2. Trimming removed 1 base from V and 7 bases from J; junction bases left unmatched: 4. The CDR3 loop spans 13 amino acids. Per the germline V gene, CDR1 is LNHDA and CDR2 is SQIVND (reference sequence). CDR3 sequence reads: CASSIAGGGEQYF. The CDR3 nucleotides read TGTGCCAGTAGTATAGCGGGAGGTGGGGAGCAGTACTTC.

This clone has a single count. This sequence joins TRBV6-1 and TRBJ2-5, with 11 bases aligning to TRBD2. The CDR3 consists of 17 residues. The V gene end was trimmed by 4 bases and the J gene end by 7 bases; junction bases not matched to a gene: 14. CDR1 and CDR2 from the germline V gene are MNHNS and SASEGT. CDR3 coding DNA: TGTGCCAGCAGTGCAACCCCTAGCGGGGGGCATGGTGGGACCCAGTACTTC. This codes for CASSATPSGGHGGTQYF.

With respect to this clone: Distinct nucleotide sequences in the sample also encode this CDR3. The chain has TRBV9 and TRBJ2-1; TRBD2 might be the D (5 bases). The V end lost 2 bases, the J end lost 3 bases, and 12 bases lay between the germline ends. This CDR3 is built from 15 residues. Germline values: CDR1 SGDLS, CDR2 YYNGEE. The CDR3 coding sequence is TGTGCCAGCAGCGTGTTGGACTCCCACTACAATGAGCAGTTCTTC. Amino acid sequence: CASSVLDSHYNEQFF.